A single sample is the source of the 25 T cell receptor beta chains below, sequenced in a study of shared clonotypes between healthy human individuals. Method: immunoSEQ multiplex PCR; TCRdb's copy keeps in-frame clones and lacks some. The sample shows about 690,000 clones, about 90% of them seen only once. Sequencing used memory CD8+ T cells from PBMCs. Documented subset: CD45RO+ cells pooled with CCR7-negative TemRA cells. These receptor sequences come from a man aged 18 to 35 in good health. Some clones in this sample may be carry-over from other donors' samples.

The chain is built from TRBV27 and TRBJ1-3, with 8 bases matching TRBD1. The germline V gene has CDR1 MNHEY and CDR2 SMNVEV (reference sequence). The V segment lost 5 bases and the J segment 0 bases; nucleotides outside the gene matches: 9. The CDR3 has 17 amino acids. The DNA of the CDR3 is TGTGCCAGCAGTAGGGGGACAGGCTCCCACTCTGGAAACACCATATATTTT. Translating it yields CASSRGTGSHSGNTIYF.

The rearrangement joins TRBV4-1 to TRBJ2-1; TRBD2 matches at 9 bases. Germline assignment: CDR1 MGHRA and CDR2 YSYEKL. V shed 1 base and J 10 bases; nucleotides not matched to a gene: 5. The CDR3 has 14 residues. CDR3 loop: CASSQVATSGEQFF. In DNA, the CDR3 is TGCGCCAGCAGCCAAGTGGCGACTAGCGGCGAGCAGTTCTTC.

The chain carries TRBV7-3 and TRBJ1-5; 8 nucleotides agree with TRBD1. The CDR3 has 14 residues. CDR1 is SGHTA, CDR2 FQGTGA, per germline. The V gene end was trimmed by 2 bases and the J gene end by 9 bases; junction bases not matched to a gene: 6. In DNA form, the CDR3 reads TGTGCCAGCAGCTTACCAAGGACAGGGCTGCCCCAGCATTTT. This encodes CASSLPRTGLPQHF.

V usage is TRBV4-1 and J usage is TRBJ1-1; 7 bases are a match to TRBD1. J lost 1 base, V lost 0 bases, and 5 bases had no gene match. The CDR3 loop spans 16 amino acids. Germline V lookup: CDR1 MGHRA, CDR2 YSYEKL. For the CDR3, the DNA is TGCGCCAGCAGCCAAGATCCCGGGACAGCGAACACTGAAGCTTTCTTT. Translation: CASSQDPGTANTEAFF.

The chain employs TRBV27 and TRBJ1-5; possibly TRBD1 for D (5 bases). CDR1 and CDR2 (germline): MNHEY, SMNVEV (reference sequence). Trimming shortened V by 6 bases and J by 3 bases, and 15 bases separated the two germline ends. The CDR3 runs 15 residues. CDR3 in DNA: TGTGCCAGCAGAGTAAACACAGGTTCCAATCAGCCCCAGCATTTT. Its translation is CASRVNTGSNQPQHF.

The sample holds one count of this clone. V and J are TRBV28 and TRBJ2-1; 8 bases match TRBD1. The junction had 5 bases not matched to a gene; V was cut back by 4 bases and J by 0 bases. The CDR3 runs 16 residues. CDR1 and CDR2 from the germline V gene are MDHEN and SYDVKM. The CDR3 is CASSSRGLNSYNEQFF. In DNA, the CDR3 is TGTGCCAGCAGTTCCAGGGGGCTGAACTCCTACAATGAGCAGTTCTTC.

This clone was seen a handful of times. The DNA of the CDR3 is TGTGCCAGCCTGGATGTGACAGGGCCGAACACTGAAGCTTTCTTT. It specifies CASLDVTGPNTEAFF. The V gene is TRBV19, the J gene TRBJ1-1; 7 bases line up with TRBD1. The trim removed 9 bases at V and 1 base at J, leaving 11 bases unmatched. Germline CDR1 is LNHDA and CDR2 is SQIVND (reference sequence). The CDR3 extends over 15 amino acids.

The chain employs TRBV7-8 and TRBJ1-2; TRBD1 matches 7 bases. V lost 5 bases, J lost 3 bases, and 0 bases stayed unmatched. Germline values: CDR1 SGHVS, CDR2 FQNEAQ. The CDR3 has 12 residues. CDR3 nucleotide sequence: TGTGCCAGCAGCGACAGGGACTATGGCTACACCTTC. Translation: CASSDRDYGYTF.

This chain connects TRBV19 to TRBJ2-7; 12 bases agree with TRBD1. The germline V gene encodes CDR1 LNHDA and CDR2 SQIVND (reference sequence). With 5 bases clipped from V and 6 bases from J, the junction kept 11 bases outside the gene matches. The CDR3 is made up of 16 amino acids. The CDR3, as DNA: TGTGCCAGTAGTTCGGGGACAGGGGGCGGAATTCGCGAGCAGTACTTC. It yields the protein CASSSGTGGGIREQYF.

J is TRBJ1-1 and V is TRBV7-8; no definite D call. Trimming pared 5 bases from V and 2 bases from J, leaving 12 bases between. Germline assignment: CDR1 SGHVS and CDR2 FQNEAQ. The CDR3 extends over 14 amino acids. The CDR3 sequence is CASSPRRGNTEAFF. The CDR3 nucleotides read TGTGCCAGCAGCCCCAGACGTGGAAACACTGAAGCTTTCTTT.

This clone appeared once. The chain has TRBV27 and TRBJ1-1, with D hard to call. The V end lost 3 bases, the J end lost 0 bases, and 11 bases lay between the germline ends. Germline-derived CDR1 and CDR2 are MNHEY and SMNVEV (reference sequence). The CDR3 runs 15 residues. The CDR3 here is CASSLGGYMNTEAFF. CDR3 bases: TGTGCCAGCAGTTTGGGAGGATACATGAACACTGAAGCTTTCTTT.

The DNA of the CDR3 is TGTGCCAGCAGCGAACCTAGCGGAATAAATGGGAACATTCAGTACTTC. Protein product: CASSEPSGINGNIQYF. The chain employs TRBV6-1 and TRBJ2-4; 7 bases are a match to TRBD2. The CDR3 has 16 residues. The trim removed 6 bases at V and 7 bases at J, leaving 15 bases unmatched. The germline CDR1 and CDR2 sequences are MNHNS and SASEGT.

The chain is built from TRBV2 and TRBJ2-6; 15 positions agree with TRBD2. Germline assignment: CDR1 SNHLY and CDR2 FYNNEI. The V segment lost 7 bases and the J segment 2 bases; nucleotides outside the gene matches: 9. The CDR3 runs to 19 residues. For the CDR3, the DNA is TGTGCCAGCACCTATTGGGGACTAGCGGGAGGTACTGGGGCCAACGTCCTGACTTTC. Residues: CASTYWGLAGGTGANVLTF.

As regards this clone: The same CDR3 also results from other DNA sequences found in this sample. This chain joins TRBV5-1 and TRBJ1-1; D possibly corresponds to TRBD1 (6 bases). The V gene lost 3 bases and the J gene lost 8 bases, with 11 bases spanning the gap. This CDR3 has 12 residues. Germline lookup yields CDR1 SGHRS and CDR2 YFSETQ. In DNA, the CDR3 is TGCGCCAGCAGCTCCACCGGGACAGAAGCTTTCTTT. The encoded protein is CASSSTGTEAFF.

The rearrangement joins TRBV9 to TRBJ2-7, with D possibly TRBD2 on 6 matching bases. Trimming left V 0 bases short and J 5 bases short, with 12 bases between. This CDR3 has 14 residues. Germline-derived CDR1 and CDR2 are SGDLS and YYNGEE. Written as DNA, the CDR3 is TGTGCCAGCAGCGTAGGACTAGTAGGGCACGAGCAGTACTTC. Amino acid sequence: CASSVGLVGHEQYF.

In DNA, the CDR3 is TGTGCCAGCAGCTTAGTTCCGTCGGGTTCTAAGGATGGCTACACCTTC. This encodes CASSLVPSGSKDGYTF. The V call is TRBV7-9, the J call TRBJ1-2; D not certain. CDR3 length: 16 amino acids. CDR1 and CDR2 from the germline V gene are SEHNR and FQNEAQ (reference sequence). The V end lost 1 base, the J end lost 6 bases, and 18 bases lay between the germline ends.

This chain connects TRBV19 to TRBJ1-4; no clear D. The V and J ends lost 7 bases and 5 bases respectively, with 11 bases between them. The CDR3 has 13 amino acids. Germline V lookup: CDR1 LNHDA, CDR2 SQIVND (reference sequence). The CDR3 sequence: CASTWTVNEKLFF. CDR3 in DNA: TGTGCCAGTACATGGACGGTGAATGAAAAACTGTTTTTT.

The chain employs TRBV10-1 and TRBJ1-4; D is ambiguous. This CDR3 comprises 16 residues. Looked up from germline, CDR1 is WNHNN and CDR2 is SYGVQD (reference sequence). Trimming cost V 1 base and J 5 bases, with 14 bases left between them. The CDR3 nucleotides read TGCGCCAGCAGTGAGTTTATGAGGTCAGACAATGAAAAACTGTTTTTT. It yields the protein CASSEFMRSDNEKLFF.

This sequence joins TRBV5-1 and TRBJ2-7; 8 bases match TRBD1. The germline V gene has CDR1 SGHRS and CDR2 YFSETQ. V shed 0 bases, J shed 7 bases, and the junction held 6 bases outside the gene matches. The length of the CDR3 is 14 residues. CDR3 nucleotides: TGCGCCAGCAGCTTGGCAGGGGGCCAAAATGAGCAGTACTTC. It translates to CASSLAGGQNEQYF.

The J gene is TRBJ2-1, the V gene TRBV4-3, with 13 bases identical to TRBD2. Germline V gene sequence: CDR1 LGHNA, CDR2 YSLEER. V lost 1 base, J lost 10 bases, and 1 base stayed unmatched. This CDR3 comprises 14 residues. CDR3 nucleotides: TGCGCCAGCAGCCAAGGGACTAGCGGGAGCGAGCAGTTCTTC. Protein sequence: CASSQGTSGSEQFF.

The table lists this clone with a count of one. The chain recombines TRBV9 with TRBJ2-2; tentatively, D is TRBD1 (5 bases). CDR3 length equals 12 residues. The germline V gene has CDR1 SGDLS and CDR2 YYNGEE. V was trimmed by 5 bases and J by 7 bases, leaving 9 bases between them. CDR3 in amino acids: CASRGPGGELFF. DNA of the CDR3: TGTGCCAGCAGGGGGCCGGGCGGGGAGCTGTTTTTT. Full variable domain (remainder filled in from reference TRBV9 and TRBJ2-2): DSGVTQTPKHLITATGQRVTLRCSPRSGDLSVYWYQQSLDQGLQFLIQYYNGEERAKGNILERFSAQQFPDLHSELNLSSLELGDSALYFCASRGPGGELFFGEGSRLTVL.

CDR3 coding DNA: TGTGCCAGCAGTTGGGTCGCCAATGAAAAACTGTTTTTT. The encoded protein is CASSWVANEKLFF. This rearrangement joins TRBV5-5 to TRBJ1-4; no clear D gene. V was shortened by 5 bases and J by 5 bases, with 10 bases between the two germline ends. The CDR3 covers 13 residues. Germline V lookup: CDR1 SGHKS, CDR2 YYEKEE (reference sequence).

The chain has TRBV27 and TRBJ1-1; 9 bases are a match to TRBD1. Germline trimming cut 0 bases from V and 3 bases from J; bases unmatched to any gene: 2. The CDR3 extends over 15 amino acids. Germline V gene data show CDR1 as MNHEY and CDR2 as SMNVEV (reference sequence). CDR3 DNA: TGTGCCAGCAGTTTATCTCGGACAGGGGACACTGAAGCTTTCTTT. Its protein is CASSLSRTGDTEAFF.

The sample holds one count of this clone. This rearrangement joins TRBV6-6 to TRBJ2-5; D remains unclear. The CDR3 extends over 14 amino acids. From germline, CDR1 is MNHNY and CDR2 SVGAGI (reference sequence). Trimming took off 5 bases at V and 5 bases at J, with 15 bases between the two ends. The CDR3 protein is CASSSRGVQETQYF. As DNA, the CDR3 is TGTGCCAGCAGTAGCCGAGGAGTTCAGGAGACCCAGTACTTC.

The chain recombines TRBV30 with TRBJ2-7; 7 bases are shared with TRBD2. Germline V gene data show CDR1 as GTSNPN and CDR2 as SVGIG (reference sequence). Losses at the gene ends were 1 base for V and 6 bases for J; bases not matched to a gene: 6. This CDR3 spans 13 amino acids. The CDR3 here is CAWSGKGGPEQYF. The DNA for the CDR3 is TGTGCCTGGAGTGGAAAGGGAGGGCCCGAGCAGTACTTC.